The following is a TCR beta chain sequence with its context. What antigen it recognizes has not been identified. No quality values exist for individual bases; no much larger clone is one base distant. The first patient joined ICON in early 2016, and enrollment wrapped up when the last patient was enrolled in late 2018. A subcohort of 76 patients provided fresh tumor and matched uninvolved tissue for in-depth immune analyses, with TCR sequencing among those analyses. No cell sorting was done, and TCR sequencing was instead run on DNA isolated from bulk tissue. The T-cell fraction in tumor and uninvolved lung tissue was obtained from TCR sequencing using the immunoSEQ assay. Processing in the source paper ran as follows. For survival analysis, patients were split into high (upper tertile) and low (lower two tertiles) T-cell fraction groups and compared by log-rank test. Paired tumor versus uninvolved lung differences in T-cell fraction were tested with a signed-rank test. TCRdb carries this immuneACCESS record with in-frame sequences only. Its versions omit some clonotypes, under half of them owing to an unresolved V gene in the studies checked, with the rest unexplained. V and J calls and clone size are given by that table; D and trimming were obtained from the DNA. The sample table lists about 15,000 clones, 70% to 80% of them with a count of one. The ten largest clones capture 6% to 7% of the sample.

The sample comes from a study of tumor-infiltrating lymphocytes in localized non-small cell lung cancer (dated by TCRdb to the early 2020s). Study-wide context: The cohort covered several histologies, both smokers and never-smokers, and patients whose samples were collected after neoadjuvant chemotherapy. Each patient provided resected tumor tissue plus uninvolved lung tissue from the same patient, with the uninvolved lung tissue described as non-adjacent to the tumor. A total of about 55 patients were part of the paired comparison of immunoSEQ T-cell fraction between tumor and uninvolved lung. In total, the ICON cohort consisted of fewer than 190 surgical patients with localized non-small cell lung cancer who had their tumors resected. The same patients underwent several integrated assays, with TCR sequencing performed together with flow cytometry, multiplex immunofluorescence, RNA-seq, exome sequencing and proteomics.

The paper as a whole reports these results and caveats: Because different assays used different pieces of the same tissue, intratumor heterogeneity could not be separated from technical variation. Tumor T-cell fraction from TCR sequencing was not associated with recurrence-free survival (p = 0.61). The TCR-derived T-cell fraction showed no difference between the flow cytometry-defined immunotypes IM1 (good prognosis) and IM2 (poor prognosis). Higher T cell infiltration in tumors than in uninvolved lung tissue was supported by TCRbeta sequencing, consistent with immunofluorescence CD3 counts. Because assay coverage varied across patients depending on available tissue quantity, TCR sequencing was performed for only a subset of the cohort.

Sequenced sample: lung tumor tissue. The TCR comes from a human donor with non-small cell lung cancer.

This receptor carries the CDR3 CASSLRGTSSEQYF. The DNA sequence is given as TGTGCCAGCAGCTTACGGGGGACTAGCAGTGAGCAGTACTTC. Here the chain combines TRBV7-6 and TRBJ2-7, and TRBD2 aligns with 9 junction nucleotides. The germline V gene supplies CDR1 SGHVS and CDR2 FNYEAQ. The CDR3 covers 14 residues, taking in both the cysteine and the phenylalanine. Only the CDR3 region is kept as DNA, spanning 42 bases read in frame from base 1. V has 2 bases trimmed and J has 7 bases trimmed; junction bases matching no gene number 6.